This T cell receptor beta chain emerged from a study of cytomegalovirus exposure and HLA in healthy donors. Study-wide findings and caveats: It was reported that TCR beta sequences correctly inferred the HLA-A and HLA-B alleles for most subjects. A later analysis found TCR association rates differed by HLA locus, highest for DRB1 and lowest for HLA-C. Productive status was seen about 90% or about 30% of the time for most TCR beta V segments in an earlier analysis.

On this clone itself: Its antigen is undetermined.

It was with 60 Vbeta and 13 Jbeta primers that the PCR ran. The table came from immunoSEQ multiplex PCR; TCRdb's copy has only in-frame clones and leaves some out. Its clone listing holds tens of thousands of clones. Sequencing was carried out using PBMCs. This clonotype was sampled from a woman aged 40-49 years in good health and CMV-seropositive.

The CDR3 DNA sequence: TGCGCCAGCAGCTTACGGTTAAGTGAAAAACTGTTTTTT. Translating gives CASSLRLSEKLFF. This rearrangement joins TRBV5-1 to TRBJ1-4; D is unresolved. The germline gives CDR1 SGHRS, CDR2 YFSETQ. V lost 2 bases to trimming and J lost 7 bases, with 9 bases between them. The CDR3 runs to 13 residues.